This record covers a single TCR beta chain. What it binds is not known. The sample is drawn from a study of cytomegalovirus exposure and HLA in healthy donors. Germline V CDR1 and CDR2: SGDLS, YYNGEE. The CDR3 runs to 15 residues. Trimming stripped 4 bases from V and 0 bases from J, with 11 bases between. General study findings and limits: Cytomegalovirus association was assigned to more than 150 TCR beta chains.

Primers: 60 Vbeta forward and 13 Jbeta reverse. Per the original data handling: Later, 80 million or so unique TCR beta chains were counted in an analysis, and some 9.9 million of them were shared. Using immunoSEQ multiplex PCR, the repertoire was profiled, and TCRdb retains in-frame clones only, with some absent. V, J and clone size derive from that table, while D and trimming were established from the DNA sequence. The table lists about 57,000 clones, about 77% of them singletons. The TCR sequence derives from a man aged 30 to 45 in good health and CMV-seropositive. The chain employs TRBV9 and TRBJ2-1; D not resolved. The sample was PBMCs. CDR3 in amino acids: CASSSGRNSYNEQFF. Here the CDR3 DNA reads TGTGCCAGCAGCTCAGGCCGCAACTCCTACAATGAGCAGTTCTTC.